This T cell receptor beta chain comes out of a study of beta chain features in type 1 diabetes. Investigators reverse transcribed all isolated RNA, so they sequenced expressed TCRB transcripts. This table comes from immunoSEQ multiplex PCR, and its TCRdb copy is limited to in-frame clones, with some not included. The sample contains some 410,000 clones, about an eighth of which appear only once. On this clone: This sample includes further DNA sequences coding for the same CDR3.

The source of this sequence is a woman in her late teens or twenties in good health. Sequencing input: naive CD4+ T cells from blood.

CDR3 in DNA: TGCGCCAGCACGAGTCAGGGGAACACTGAAGCTTTCTTT. It yields the protein CASTSQGNTEAFF. This chain connects TRBV5-1 to TRBJ1-1, with D perhaps TRBD1 (5 bases). The CDR3 covers 13 residues. Per the germline V gene, CDR1 is SGHRS and CDR2 is YFSETQ. V lost 6 bases and J lost 1, with 10 bases in between.